The present T cell receptor (beta chain) was sequenced within a study of blood T cell repertoires in COVID-19. The ends lost 7 bases at V and 2 bases at J; junction bases unmatched: 2. The length of the CDR3 is 13 residues. In the source study's methods: Reference gene primer amplification gave nucleated cell count estimates. The protocol was immunoSEQ multiplex PCR, while the TCRdb copy is restricted to in-frame clones and leaves out a portion. V and J calls plus clone size are reproduced from that table; the DNA served to infer D and trimming. The top ten clones hold about 7.8% of a sample with 200,000 to 250,000 clones, 84% of them seen once.

Sample: peripheral blood. This sequence joins TRBV12-3 or TRBV12-4 and TRBJ2-7; TRBD1 matches at 10 bases. This sequence originates from a woman older than 75 with COVID-19, enrolled during active disease. The CDR3 loop reads CASTGQGAYEQYF. As DNA, the CDR3 is TGTGCCAGCACTGGACAGGGGGCCTACGAGCAGTACTTC.